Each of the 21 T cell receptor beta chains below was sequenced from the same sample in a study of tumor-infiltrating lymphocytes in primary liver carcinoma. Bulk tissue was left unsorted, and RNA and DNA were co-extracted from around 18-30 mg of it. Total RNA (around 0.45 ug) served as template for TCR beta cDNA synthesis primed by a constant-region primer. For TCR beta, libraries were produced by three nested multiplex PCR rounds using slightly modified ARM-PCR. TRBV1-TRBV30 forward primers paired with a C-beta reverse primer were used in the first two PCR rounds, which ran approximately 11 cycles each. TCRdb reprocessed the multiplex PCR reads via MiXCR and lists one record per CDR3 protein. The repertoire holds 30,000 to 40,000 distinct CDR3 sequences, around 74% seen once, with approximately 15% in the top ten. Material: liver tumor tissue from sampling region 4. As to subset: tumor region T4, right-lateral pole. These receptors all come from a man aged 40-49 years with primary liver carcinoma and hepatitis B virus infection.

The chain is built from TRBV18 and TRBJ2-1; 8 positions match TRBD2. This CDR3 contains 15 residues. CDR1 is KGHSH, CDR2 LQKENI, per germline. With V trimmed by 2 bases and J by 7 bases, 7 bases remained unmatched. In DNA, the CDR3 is TGTGCCAGCTCACCAAGTAGCGGGATTAGGAATGAGCAGTTCTTC. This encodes CASSPSSGIRNEQFF.

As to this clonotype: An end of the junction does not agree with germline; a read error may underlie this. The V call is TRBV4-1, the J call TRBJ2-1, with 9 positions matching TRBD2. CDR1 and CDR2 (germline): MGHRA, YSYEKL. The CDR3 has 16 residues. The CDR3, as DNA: TGCGCCAGCAGCCCCGAAGTAGCGGGGGCCTACAATGAGCAGCTCTTC. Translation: CASSPEVAGAYNEQLF.

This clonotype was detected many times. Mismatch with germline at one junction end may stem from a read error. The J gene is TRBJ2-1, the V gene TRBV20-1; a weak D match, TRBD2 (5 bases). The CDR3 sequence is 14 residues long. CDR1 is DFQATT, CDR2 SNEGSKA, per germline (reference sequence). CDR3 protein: CSAGEGGRIYEQFF. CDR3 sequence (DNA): TGCAGTGCTGGAGAGGGTGGTCGGATCTATGAGCAGTTCTTC.

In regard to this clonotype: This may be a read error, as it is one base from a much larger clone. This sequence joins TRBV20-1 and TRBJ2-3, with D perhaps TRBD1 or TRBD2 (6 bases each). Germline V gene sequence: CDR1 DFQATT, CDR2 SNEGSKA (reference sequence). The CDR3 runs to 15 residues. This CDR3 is CSAPGPRGVTDSQYF. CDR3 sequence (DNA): TGCAGTGCTCCCGGCCCTAGGGGGGTCACAGATTCGCAGTATTTT.

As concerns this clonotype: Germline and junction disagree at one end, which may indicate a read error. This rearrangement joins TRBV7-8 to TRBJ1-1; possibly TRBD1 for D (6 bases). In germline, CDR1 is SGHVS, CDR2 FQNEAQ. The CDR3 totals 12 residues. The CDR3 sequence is CASSLGASEAFF. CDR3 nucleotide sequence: TGTGCCAGCAGCTTGGGGGCGAGTGAAGCCTTCTTT.

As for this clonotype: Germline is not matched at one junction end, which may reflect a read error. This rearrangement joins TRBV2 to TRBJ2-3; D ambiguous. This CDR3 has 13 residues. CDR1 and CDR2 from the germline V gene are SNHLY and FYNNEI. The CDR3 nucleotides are TGTGCCAGCAGGCCCAATATCGCAGATACGCGGTATTTT. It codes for CASRPNIADTRYF. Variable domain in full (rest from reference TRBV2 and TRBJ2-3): EPEVTQTPSHQVTQMGQEVILRCVPISNHLYFYWYRQILGQKVEFLVSFYNNEISEKSEIFDDQFSVERPDGSNFTLKIRSTKLEDSAMYFCASRPNIADTRYFGPGTRLTVL.

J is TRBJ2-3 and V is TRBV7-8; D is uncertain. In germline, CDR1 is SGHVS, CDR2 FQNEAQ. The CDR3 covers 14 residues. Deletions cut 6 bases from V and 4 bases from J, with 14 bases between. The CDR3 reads CASSPAGWADTQYF. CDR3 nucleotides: TGTGCCAGCAGTCCTGCCGGATGGGCAGATACGCAGTATTTT.

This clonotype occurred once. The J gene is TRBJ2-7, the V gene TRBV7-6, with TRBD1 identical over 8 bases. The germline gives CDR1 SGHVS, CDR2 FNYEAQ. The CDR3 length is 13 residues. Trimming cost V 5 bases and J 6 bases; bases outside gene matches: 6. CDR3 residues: CASSSSGTGEQYF. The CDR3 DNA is TGTGCCAGCAGCAGTTCCGGGACAGGCGAGCAGTACTTC.

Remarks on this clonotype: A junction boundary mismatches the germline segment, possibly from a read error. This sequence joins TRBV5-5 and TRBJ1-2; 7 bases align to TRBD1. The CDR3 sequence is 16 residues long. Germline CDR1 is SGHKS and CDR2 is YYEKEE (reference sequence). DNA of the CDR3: TGTGCCAGCAGCCCTCATCGGGACAGAACTAACTATGACTACACCTTC. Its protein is CASSPHRDRTNYDYTF.

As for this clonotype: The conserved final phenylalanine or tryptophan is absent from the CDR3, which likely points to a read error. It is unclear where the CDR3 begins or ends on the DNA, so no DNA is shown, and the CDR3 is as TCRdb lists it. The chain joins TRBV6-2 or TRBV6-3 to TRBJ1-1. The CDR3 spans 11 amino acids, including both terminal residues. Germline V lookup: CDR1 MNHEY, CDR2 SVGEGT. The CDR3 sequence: CASSSAGPAIY.

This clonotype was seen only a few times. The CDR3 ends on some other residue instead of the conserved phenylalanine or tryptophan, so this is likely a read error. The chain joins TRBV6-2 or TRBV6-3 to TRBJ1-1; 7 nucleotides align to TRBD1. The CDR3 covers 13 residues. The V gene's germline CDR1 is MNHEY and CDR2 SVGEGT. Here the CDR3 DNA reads TGTGCCAGCCGGGACAGCGGAGACACTAAAGCTTTCATT. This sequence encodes CASRDSGDTKAFI.

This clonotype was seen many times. CDR3 DNA sequence: TGTGCCTGGGGAACCGGCGCTAGCACAGATACGCAGTATTTT. Translating it yields CAWGTGASTDTQYF. The chain combines TRBV30 with TRBJ2-3, with unresolved D. The CDR3 length is 14 residues. The germline gives CDR1 GTSNPN, CDR2 SVGIG (reference sequence). V gave up 5 bases and J gave up 0 bases, with 12 bases separating them.

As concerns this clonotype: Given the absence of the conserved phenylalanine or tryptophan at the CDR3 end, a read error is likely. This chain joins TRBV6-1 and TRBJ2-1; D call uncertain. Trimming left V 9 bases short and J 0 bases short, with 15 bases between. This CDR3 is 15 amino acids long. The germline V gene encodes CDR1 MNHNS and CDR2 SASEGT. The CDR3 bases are TGTGCCAGTAGTCGTTCCTATTTCTCCTACAATGAGCAGTTCCTC. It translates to CASSRSYFSYNEQFL.

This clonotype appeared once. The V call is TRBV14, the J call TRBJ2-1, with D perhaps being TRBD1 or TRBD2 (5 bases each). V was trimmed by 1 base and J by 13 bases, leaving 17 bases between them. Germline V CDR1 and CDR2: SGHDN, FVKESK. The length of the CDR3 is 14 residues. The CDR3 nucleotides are TGTGCCAGCAGCCAAGGAAGGGCGACGAGGGGACAGTTCTTC. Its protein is CASSQGRATRGQFF.

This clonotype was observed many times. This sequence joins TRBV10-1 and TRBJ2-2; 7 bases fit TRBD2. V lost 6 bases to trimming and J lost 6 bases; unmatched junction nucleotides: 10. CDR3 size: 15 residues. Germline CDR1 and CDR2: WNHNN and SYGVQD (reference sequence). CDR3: CASREDASGAGELFF. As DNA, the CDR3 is TGCGCCAGCAGGGAGGACGCGAGCGGGGCCGGGGAGCTGTTTTTT.

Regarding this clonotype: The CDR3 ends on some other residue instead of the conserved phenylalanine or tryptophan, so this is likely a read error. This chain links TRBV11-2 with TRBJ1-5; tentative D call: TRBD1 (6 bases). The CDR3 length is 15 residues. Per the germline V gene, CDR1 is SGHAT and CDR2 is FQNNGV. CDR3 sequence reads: CASSSGTWENQPQHY. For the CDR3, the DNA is TGCGCCAGCAGCTCCGGGACATGGGAAAATCAGCCCCAGCATTAT.

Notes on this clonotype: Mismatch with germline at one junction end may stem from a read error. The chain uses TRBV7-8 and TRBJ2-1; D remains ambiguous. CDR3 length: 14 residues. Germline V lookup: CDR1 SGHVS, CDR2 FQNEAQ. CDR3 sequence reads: CASSLQPPNNEQFF. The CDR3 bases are TGTGCCAGCAGCTTACAGCCCCCCAACAATGAGCAGTTTTTC.

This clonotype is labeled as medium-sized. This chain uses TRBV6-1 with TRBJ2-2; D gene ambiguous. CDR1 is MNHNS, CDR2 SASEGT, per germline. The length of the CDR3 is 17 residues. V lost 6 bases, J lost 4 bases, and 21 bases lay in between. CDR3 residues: CASRIGSVVMATGELFF. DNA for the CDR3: TGTGCCAGCAGGATCGGGTCCGTGGTTATGGCCACCGGGGAGCTGTTTTTT.

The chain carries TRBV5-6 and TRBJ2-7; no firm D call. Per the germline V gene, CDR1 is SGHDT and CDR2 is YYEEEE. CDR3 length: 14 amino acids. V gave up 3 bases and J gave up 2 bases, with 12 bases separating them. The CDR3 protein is CASSSLKGPYEQYF. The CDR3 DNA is TGTGCCAGCAGCTCGCTGAAAGGGCCCTACGAGCAGTACTTC.

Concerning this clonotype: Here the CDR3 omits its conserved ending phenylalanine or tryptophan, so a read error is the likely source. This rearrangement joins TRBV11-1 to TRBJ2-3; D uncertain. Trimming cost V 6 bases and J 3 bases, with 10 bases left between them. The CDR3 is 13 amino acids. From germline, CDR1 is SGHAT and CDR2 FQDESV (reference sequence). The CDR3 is CASSSIRTDTQYI. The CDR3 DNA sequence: TGTGCCAGCAGTTCGATCAGAACAGATACGCAGTATATT.

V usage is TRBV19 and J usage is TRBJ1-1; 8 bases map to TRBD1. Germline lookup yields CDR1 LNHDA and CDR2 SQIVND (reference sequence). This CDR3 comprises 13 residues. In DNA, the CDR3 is TGTGTCAATCAGGGGGCCGCTTTGAACGAAGCTTTCTTT. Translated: CVNQGAALNEAFF.